Below are 16 T cell receptor beta chains sequenced from a single sample in a study of tumor and adjacent non-tumor tissue in lung cancer. No cell sorting was done before RNA was extracted from the tissue. The library came from three nested PCR rounds adapted from ARM-PCR protocols. MiXCR was run by TCRdb on the multiplex PCR reads, yielding one entry per CDR3 protein. The sample has roughly 150,000 distinct CDR3 sequences, 60% to 70% seen once. The sequenced sample consisted of lung tumor tissue. Source of these receptors: a man aged 60 to 69 with small cell lung cancer.

The gene calls are TRBV2 and TRBJ1-1; D remains unclear. The CDR3 spans 13 residues. In germline, CDR1 is SNHLY, CDR2 FYNNEI. The ends were cut back, 3 bases at V and 3 bases at J, with 8 bases in the middle. This CDR3 is CASSEEGYTEAFF. CDR3 nucleotide sequence: TGTGCCAGCAGTGAGGAGGGTTACACTGAAGCTTTCTTT.

The J gene is TRBJ2-3, the V gene TRBV6-1, with 7 nucleotides matching TRBD2. Germline V gene lookup returns CDR1 MNHNS and CDR2 SASEGT. V lost 2 bases and J lost 1; bases outside the gene matches: 6. CDR3 length: 16 amino acids. CDR3 protein: CASSEPTREGTDTQYF. CDR3 DNA sequence: TGTGCCAGCAGTGAACCGACACGGGAGGGCACAGATACGCAGTATTTT.

The sample holds a few counts of this clonotype. J is TRBJ2-1 and V is TRBV20-1, with D possibly matching TRBD2 (6 bases). Germline assignment: CDR1 DFQATT and CDR2 SNEGSKA (reference sequence). Trimming removed 6 bases at V and 4 bases at J, with 16 bases between. This CDR3 contains 14 residues. For the CDR3, the DNA is TGCAGTGCCGGAGGAGGGATAAAGTACAATGAGCAGTTCTTC. This translates into CSAGGGIKYNEQFF.

As regards this clonotype: A much larger clone lies a single base off, so this may be a read error. This chain uses TRBV11-2 with TRBJ1-1; 8 bases are a match to TRBD1. CDR1 and CDR2 from the germline V gene are SGHAT and FQNNGV. The CDR3 has 13 residues. CDR3 sequence: CSSSPDRGTEAFF. The CDR3 DNA reads as TGTTCCAGCAGCCCAGACAGGGGCACTGAAGCTTTCTTT.

Of note for this clonotype: Without the conserved terminal phenylalanine or tryptophan, this CDR3 likely stems from a read error. The CDR3 bases are TGCATCGTCCATTCATCCGGGACTATTATGAACACCGGGGAGCTGTTTTAT. Its translation is CIVHSSGTIMNTGELFY. The rearrangement joins TRBV29-1 to TRBJ2-2; 7 nucleotides align to TRBD2. Germline assignment: CDR1 SQVTM and CDR2 ANQGSEA. The CDR3 runs 17 residues.

This clonotype was observed many times. The genes are TRBV20-1 and TRBJ2-3; D not resolved. The CDR3 length is 11 residues. Germline V gene lookup returns CDR1 DFQATT and CDR2 SNEGSKA (reference sequence). V shed 4 bases and J shed 3 bases, with 5 bases lying between them. The CDR3 region is CSATRTDTQYF. CDR3 bases: TGCAGTGCTACCAGAACAGATACGCAGTATTTT.

The chain is built from TRBV7-8 and TRBJ1-1; D unresolved. Trimming left V 4 bases short and J 5 bases short, with 11 bases between. The CDR3 consists of 13 residues. The germline CDR1 and CDR2 sequences are SGHVS and FQNEAQ. The CDR3 is CASSWIEGTEAFF. The CDR3 coding sequence is TGTGCCAGCAGCTGGATAGAGGGAACTGAAGCTTTCTTT.

Points on this clonotype: One end of the junction fails to match germline, which may point to a read error. This sequence joins TRBV11-2 and TRBJ2-1, with 7 bases lining up with TRBD2. Germline CDR1 reads SGHAT; CDR2 reads FQNNGV. This CDR3 comprises 13 residues. In nucleotides, the CDR3 is TGTCCCAACAACATAGATCTGAACGGGAGGCAGTCCTTC. Amino acid sequence: CPNNIDLNGRQSF.

There are a few counts of this clonotype. Relative to the germline gene, one junction end is altered; a read error may explain this. This rearrangement joins TRBV20-1 to TRBJ1-5, with TRBD1 matching over 9 bases. Germline V gene sequence: CDR1 DFQATT, CDR2 SNEGSKA (reference sequence). The CDR3 is made up of 13 amino acids. For the CDR3, the DNA is TGTAGTGCTAAGGACAGGGGCGATCAGCCCCAGCATTTT. Translation gives CSAKDRGDQPQHF.

This clonotype was found once. A read error may be the cause here, since a much bigger clone is one base away. The chain has TRBV29-1 and TRBJ2-2; no clear D. CDR1 is SQVTM, CDR2 ANQGSEA, per germline. V lost 4 bases and J 3 bases, leaving 12 bases between the germline ends. CDR3 length equals 14 residues. CDR3 protein: CSVGAGPDTGELFF. CDR3 in DNA: TGCAGCGTTGGTGCCGGGCCGGACACCGGGGAGCTGTTTTTT.

This clonotype was recorded many times. The chain employs TRBV4-1 and TRBJ2-1; TRBD2 matches 9 bases. Trimming removed 0 bases from V and 7 bases from J; junction bases left unmatched: 7. The CDR3 consists of 16 residues. The germline V gene has CDR1 MGHRA and CDR2 YSYEKL. CDR3 bases: TGCGCCAGCAGCCAAGAGGGGGGCGGGAGGGCTAATGAGCAGTTCTTC. Translating it yields CASSQEGGGRANEQFF.

As to this clonotype: The junction does not match germline at one end; this may be a read error. The genes are TRBV11-2 and TRBJ2-7; 10 bases align to TRBD1. This CDR3 spans 15 amino acids. Germline V CDR1 and CDR2: SGHAT, FQNNGV. CDR3 DNA: TGTGCCAGCAACTCAGTCGGGACAGGGGAATACGATCAGTACTTC. Protein sequence: CASNSVGTGEYDQYF.

On this clonotype itself: A read error may produce the germline difference seen at one junction end. The V call is TRBV11-3, the J call TRBJ2-6; D not certain. This CDR3 spans 14 amino acids. Looked up from germline, CDR1 is SGHNT and CDR2 is YENEEA. This chain's CDR3 is CASTSRSEASVLTF. The CDR3 nucleotides are TGTGCCAGCACCTCACGCTCTGAGGCCAGCGTCCTGACTTTC.

Only a few counts were recorded for this clonotype. The chain combines TRBV11-2 with TRBJ2-2; D unresolved. Deletions cut 7 bases from V and 4 bases from J, with 13 bases between. Per the germline V gene, CDR1 is SGHAT and CDR2 is FQNNGV. This CDR3 has 14 amino acids. CDR3 nucleotide sequence: TGTGCCAGCACCATTTGGGAATCCACCGGGGAGCTGTTTTTT. Amino acid sequence: CASTIWESTGELFF.

Note on this clonotype: One end of the junction is discordant with germline, which a read error may explain. This chain uses TRBV11-2 with TRBJ2-3, with D possibly being TRBD2 (5 bases). CDR3 length: 16 amino acids. Germline-derived CDR1 and CDR2 are SGHAT and FQNNGV. The CDR3 nucleotides are TGTGCCAGCAGCCTCCTAGGAAGCGGCATCACAGATACGCGGTATTTT. Amino acids: CASSLLGSGITDTRYF.

In regard to this clonotype: Mismatch with germline at one junction end may stem from a read error. The rearrangement joins TRBV6-1 to TRBJ2-7; a possible D gene is TRBD2 (5 bases). Germline V gene sequence: CDR1 MNHNS, CDR2 SASEGT. This CDR3 has 13 residues. This CDR3 is CTSSEVGITKQHF. The CDR3 nucleotides are TGTACCAGCAGTGAAGTCGGGATTACGAAGCAGCACTTC.